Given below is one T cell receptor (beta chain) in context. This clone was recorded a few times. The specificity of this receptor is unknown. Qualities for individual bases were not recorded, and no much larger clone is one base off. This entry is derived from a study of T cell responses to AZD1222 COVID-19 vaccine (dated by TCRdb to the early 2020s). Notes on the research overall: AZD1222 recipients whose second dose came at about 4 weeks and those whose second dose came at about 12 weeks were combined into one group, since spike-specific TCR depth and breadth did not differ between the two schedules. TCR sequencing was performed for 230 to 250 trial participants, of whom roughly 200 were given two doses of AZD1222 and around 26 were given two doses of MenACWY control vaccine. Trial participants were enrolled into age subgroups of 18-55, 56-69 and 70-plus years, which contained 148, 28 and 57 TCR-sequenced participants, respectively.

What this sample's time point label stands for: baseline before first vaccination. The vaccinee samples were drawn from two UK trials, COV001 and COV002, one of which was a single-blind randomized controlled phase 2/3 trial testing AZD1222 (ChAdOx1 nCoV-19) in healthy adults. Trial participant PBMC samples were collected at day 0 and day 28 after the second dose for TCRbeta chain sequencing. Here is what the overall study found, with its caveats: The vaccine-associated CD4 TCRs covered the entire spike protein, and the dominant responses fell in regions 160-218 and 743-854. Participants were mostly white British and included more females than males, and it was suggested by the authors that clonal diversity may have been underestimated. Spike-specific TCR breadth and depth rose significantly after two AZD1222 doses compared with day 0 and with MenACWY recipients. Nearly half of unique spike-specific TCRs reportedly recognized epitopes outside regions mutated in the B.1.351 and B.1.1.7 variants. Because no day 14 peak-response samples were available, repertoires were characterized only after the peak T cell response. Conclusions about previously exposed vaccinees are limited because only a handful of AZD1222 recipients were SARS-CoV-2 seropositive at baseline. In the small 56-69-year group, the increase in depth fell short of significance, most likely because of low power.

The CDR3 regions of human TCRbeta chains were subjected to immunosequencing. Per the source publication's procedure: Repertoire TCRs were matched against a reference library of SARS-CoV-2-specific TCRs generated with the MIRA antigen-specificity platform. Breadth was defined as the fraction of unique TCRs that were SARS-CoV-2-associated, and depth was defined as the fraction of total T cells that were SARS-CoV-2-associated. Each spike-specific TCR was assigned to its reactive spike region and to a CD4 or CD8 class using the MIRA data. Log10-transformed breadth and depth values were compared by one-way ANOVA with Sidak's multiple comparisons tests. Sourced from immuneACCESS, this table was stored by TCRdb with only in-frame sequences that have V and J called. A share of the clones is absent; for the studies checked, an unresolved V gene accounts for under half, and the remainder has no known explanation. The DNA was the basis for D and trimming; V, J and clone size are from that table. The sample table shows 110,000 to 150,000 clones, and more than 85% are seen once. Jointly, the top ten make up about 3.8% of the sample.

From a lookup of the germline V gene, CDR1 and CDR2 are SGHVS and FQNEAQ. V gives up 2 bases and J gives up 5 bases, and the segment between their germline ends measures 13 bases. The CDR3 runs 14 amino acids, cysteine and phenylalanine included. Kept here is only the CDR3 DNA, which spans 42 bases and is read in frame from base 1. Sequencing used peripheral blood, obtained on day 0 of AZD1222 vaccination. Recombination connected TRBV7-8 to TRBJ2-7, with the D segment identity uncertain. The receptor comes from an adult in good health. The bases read TGTGCCAGCAGCTTAATGCTCACGTCTGACGAGCAGTACTTC. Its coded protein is CASSLMLTSDEQYF. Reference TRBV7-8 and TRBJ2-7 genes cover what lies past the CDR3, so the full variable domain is GAGVSQSPRYKVAKRGQDVALRCDPISGHVSLFWYQQALGQGPEFLTYFQNEAQLDKSGLPSDRFFAERPEGSVSTLKIQRTQQEDSAVYLCASSLMLTSDEQYFGPGTRLTVT.